This T cell receptor beta chain was obtained from a study of graft-versus-host responses after intestinal transplantation. With roughly 200,000 irradiated, violet-dye-labeled stimulator cells, roughly 200,000 CFSE-labeled responder cells were plated. The table came from immunoSEQ multiplex PCR; TCRdb's copy has only in-frame clones and leaves some out. Among more than 9,500 clones listed, 35% were seen once. The V gene's germline CDR1 is SGHVS and CDR2 FNYEAQ. CDR3 size: 12 residues. V was trimmed by 3 bases and J by 6 bases, leaving 7 bases between them. This clone occurred a few times. Findings of the study overall: Some patients had graft-donor T cell macrochimerism. In their allografts, the ratios of graft-versus-host to host-versus-graft T cell clones were high.

The TCR sequence derives from a human patient who received an intestinal transplant. Sequences were derived from alloreactive CD8+ T cells from a mixed lymphocyte reaction culture, sampled before intestinal transplant. The subset denotes: CFSE-low proliferating T cells sorted from roughly 6-day pre-transplant mixed lymphocyte reaction (GvH or HvG direction). The chain carries TRBV7-6 and TRBJ2-3; no definite D call. The chain's CDR3 is CASSLGLDTQYF. The CDR3, as DNA: TGTGCCAGCAGCTTGGGATTGGATACGCAGTATTTT.